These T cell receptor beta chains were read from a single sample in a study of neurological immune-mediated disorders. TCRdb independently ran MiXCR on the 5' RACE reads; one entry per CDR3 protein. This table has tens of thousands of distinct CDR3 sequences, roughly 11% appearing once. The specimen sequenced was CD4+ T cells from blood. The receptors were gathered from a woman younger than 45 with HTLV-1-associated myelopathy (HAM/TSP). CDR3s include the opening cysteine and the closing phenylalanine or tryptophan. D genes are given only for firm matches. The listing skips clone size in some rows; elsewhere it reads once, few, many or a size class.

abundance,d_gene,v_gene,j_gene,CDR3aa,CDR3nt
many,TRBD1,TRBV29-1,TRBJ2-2,CSVELPGTVTGELFF,TGCAGCGTTGAACTACCCGGGACAGTCACCGGGGAGCTGTTTTTT
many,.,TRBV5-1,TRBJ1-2,CASSSGHPTGGYTF,TGCGCCAGCAGCTCCGGACATCCCACTGGTGGCTACACCTTC
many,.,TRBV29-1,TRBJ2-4,CSVEARRAGAKNIQYF,TGCAGCGTTGAAGCCCGGCGGGCTGGGGCCAAAAACATTCAGTACTTC
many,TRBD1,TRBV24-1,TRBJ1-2,CATSTGANYGYTF,TGTGCCACTTCCACAGGGGCTAACTATGGCTACACCTTC
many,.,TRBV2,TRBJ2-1,CASSEYNEQFF,TGTGCCAGCAGTGAATACAATGAGCAGTTCTTC
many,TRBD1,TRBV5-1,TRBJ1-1,CASTRQGRTLNTEAFF,TGCGCCAGCACCCGACAGGGGCGAACCCTGAACACTGAAGCTTTCTTT
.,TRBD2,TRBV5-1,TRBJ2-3,CASTLRTSGVLDTQYF,TGCGCCAGCACCCTCAGGACTAGCGGGGTTCTAGATACGCAGTATTTT
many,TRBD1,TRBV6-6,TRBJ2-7,CASRTGQAGYEQYF,TGTGCCAGCAGAACGGGACAGGCGGGATACGAGCAGTACTTC
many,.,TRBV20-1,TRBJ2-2,CSARGSGIGELFF,TGCAGTGCTAGGGGGTCAGGGATCGGGGAGCTGTTTTTT
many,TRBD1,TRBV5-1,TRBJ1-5,CASSTLGGSNQPQHF,TGCGCCAGCAGCACCTTAGGGGGCAGCAATCAGCCCCAGCATTTT
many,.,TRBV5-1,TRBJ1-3,CASNGGDGNTIYF,TGCGCCAGCAATGGAGGGGATGGAAACACCATATATTTT
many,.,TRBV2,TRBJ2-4,CASSDLGLAKNIQYF,TGTGCCAGCAGTGATTTAGGGCTAGCCAAAAACATTCAGTACTTC
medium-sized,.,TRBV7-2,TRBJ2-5,CASSPGGRQETQYF,TGTGCCAGCAGCCCAGGAGGCCGCCAAGAGACCCAGTACTTC
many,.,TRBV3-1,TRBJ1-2,CASSQETMTYGYTF,TGTGCCAGCAGCCAAGAGACGATGACCTATGGCTACACCTTC
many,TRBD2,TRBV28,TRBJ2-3,CASSPGGSTDTQYF,TGTGCCAGCAGTCCGGGGGGGAGCACAGATACGCAGTATTTT
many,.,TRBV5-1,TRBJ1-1,CASTQRGFNTEAFF,TGCGCCAGCACCCAAAGGGGCTTTAACACTGAAGCTTTCTTT
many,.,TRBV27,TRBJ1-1,CASSFASLGNTEAFF,TGTGCCAGCAGTTTTGCCAGTCTCGGGAACACTGAAGCTTTCTTT
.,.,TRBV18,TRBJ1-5,CASRVELNQPQHF,TGTGCCAGCCGGGTGGAGTTAAATCAGCCCCAGCATTTT
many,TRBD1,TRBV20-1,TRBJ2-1,CSAGPGQGPQEQFF,TGCAGTGCTGGCCCGGGACAGGGGCCTCAAGAGCAGTTCTTC
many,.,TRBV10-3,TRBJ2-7,CAISDILAGQVKSYEQYF,TGTGCCATCAGTGATATCCTCGCGGGCCAGGTAAAATCCTACGAGCAGTACTTC
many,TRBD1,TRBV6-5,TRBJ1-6,CASRQGANYNSPLHF,TGTGCCAGCAGACAGGGGGCGAACTATAATTCACCCCTCCACTTT
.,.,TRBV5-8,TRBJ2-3,CSSSKTRTDTQYF,TGTTCCAGCAGCAAGACTAGGACAGATACGCAGTATTTT
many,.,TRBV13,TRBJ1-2,CASSSLMGRVSKMSGYTF,TGTGCCAGCAGCTCCTTAATGGGAAGGGTCTCGAAAATGAGTGGCTACACCTTC
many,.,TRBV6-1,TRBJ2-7,CASTTGLTYEQYF,TGTGCCAGCACCACGGGCCTTACCTACGAGCAGTACTTC
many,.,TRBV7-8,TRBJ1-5,CASSSTIRGPSNQPQHF,TGTGCCAGCAGCTCCACCATCCGGGGCCCATCCAATCAGCCCCAGCATTTT
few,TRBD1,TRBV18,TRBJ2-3,CASSPTPGQGAKDTQYF,TGTGCCAGCTCACCAACCCCGGGACAGGGGGCCAAAGATACGCAGTATTTT
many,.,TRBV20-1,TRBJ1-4,CSASALGVQDEKLFF,TGCAGTGCTAGTGCCTTAGGGGTTCAGGATGAAAAACTGTTTTTT
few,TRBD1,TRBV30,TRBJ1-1,CALRTGGMNTEAFF,TGTGCCCTTAGGACAGGGGGAATGAACACTGAAGCTTTCTTT